This TCR beta chain appears in the sequencing data of a study of shared clonotypes between healthy human individuals. The CDR3 runs 14 residues. From germline, CDR1 is SNHLY and CDR2 FYNNEI. V was clipped by 5 bases and J by 7 bases; unmatched bases: 10. For this clone: Its specificity is unknown.

Findings of the study overall: Relative to clonotypes present in all four donors, those not shared had lower generation probabilities.

Sequencing was performed with immunoSEQ multiplex PCR; in TCRdb, only in-frame clones are kept and a portion is missing. Seen here are fewer than 2.5 million clones, 93% observed once, and the top ten hold 0.36%. The J gene is TRBJ2-7, the V gene TRBV2; the match to TRBD1 covers 8 bases. The TCR comes from a man aged 18 to 29 in good health. Some clones in this sample may be carry-over from other donors' samples. The sample comprised naive CD4+ T cells from PBMCs. Indicated subset: CD45RA+ positively selected. CDR3 loop: CASSRQGRGGEQYF. The DNA for the CDR3 is TGTGCCAGCAGTAGACAGGGGCGAGGGGGGGAGCAGTACTTC.